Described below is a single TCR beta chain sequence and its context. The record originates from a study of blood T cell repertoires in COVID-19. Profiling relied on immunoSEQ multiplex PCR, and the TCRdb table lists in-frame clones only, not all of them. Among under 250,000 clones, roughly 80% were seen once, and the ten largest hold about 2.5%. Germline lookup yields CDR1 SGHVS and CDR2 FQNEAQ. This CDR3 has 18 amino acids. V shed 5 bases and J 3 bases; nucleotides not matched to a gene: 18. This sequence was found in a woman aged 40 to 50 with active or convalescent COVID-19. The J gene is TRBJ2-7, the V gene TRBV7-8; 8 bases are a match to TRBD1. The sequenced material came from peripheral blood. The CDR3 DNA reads TGTGCCAGCAGCCCCAATGCCCGAGGGGACAGGCGACGCTACGAGCAGTACTTC. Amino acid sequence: CASSPNARGDRRRYEQYF. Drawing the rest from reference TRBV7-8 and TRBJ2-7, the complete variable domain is GAGVSQSPRYKVAKRGQDVALRCDPISGHVSLFWYQQALGQGPEFLTYFQNEAQLDKSGLPSDRFFAERPEGSVSTLKIQRTQQEDSAVYLCASSPNARGDRRRYEQYFGPGTRLTVT.